This T cell receptor (beta chain) was identified in a study of T cell responses to AZD1222 COVID-19 vaccine. Study results and caveats: Of the AZD1222 recipients, only five to seven were seropositive at baseline. Spike-wide vaccine-associated CD4 TCRs dominated at 160-218 and 743-854. The study reported that nearly half of spike-specific TCRs target unmutated variant regions. Donors skewed white British and female; clonal diversity was possibly underestimated.

The protocol was immunoSEQ multiplex PCR, while the TCRdb copy is restricted to in-frame clones and leaves out a portion. Of 120,000 to 150,000 clones in the sample, 85% to 95% were seen once. Comment on this clone: Its antigen is unknown.

The sequenced sample was peripheral blood, obtained on day 0 of AZD1222 vaccination. The sequence was collected from an adult in good health.

The CDR3 reads CARKAASVLETQYF. The CDR3 DNA is TGTGCCAGAAAGGCGGCTAGCGTTTTGGAGACCCAGTACTTC. The chain couples TRBV9 to TRBJ2-5; tentatively, D is TRBD2 (6 bases). V was trimmed by 8 bases and J by 5 bases, leaving 19 bases between them. The CDR3 covers 14 residues. In germline, CDR1 is SGDLS, CDR2 YYNGEE.